A single sample gave rise to the 22 T cell receptor beta chains below, sequenced in a study of blood T cells in healthy people across ages. Combining a sample-barcoded 5' primer with a J-beta primer mix, a second PCR ran for 7 to 11 cycles. TCRdb reprocessed the 5' RACE reads with MiXCR, giving one entry per CDR3 protein. Among approximately 810,000 distinct CDR3 sequences listed, about 37% were seen once. What was sequenced was blood. All receptors derive from a man in his late teens or twenties in good health.

This rearrangement joins TRBV6-5 to TRBJ2-2, with TRBD2 as a possible D gene (5 bases). The CDR3 covers 13 residues. V lost 2 bases to trimming and J lost 7 bases, with 8 bases between them. From germline, CDR1 is MNHEY and CDR2 SVGAGI. The CDR3 reads CASSYAGNGELFF. In DNA form, the CDR3 reads TGTGCCAGCAGTTACGCGGGCAACGGGGAGCTGTTTTTT.

Points on this clonotype: A much larger clone differs by one base, so this may be a read error. J is TRBJ2-5 and V is TRBV20-1, with 10 positions matching TRBD1. CDR1 DFQATT and CDR2 SNEGSKA come from the germline V gene (reference sequence). This CDR3 contains 16 residues. CDR3 protein: CSAGDRGTGAQETQYF. CDR3 bases: TGCAGTGCTGGAGATCGGGGGACAGGGGCCCAAGAGACCCAGTACTTC.

Regarding this clonotype: At one of its ends the junction is not consistent with the germline gene, which may arise from a read error. The V gene is TRBV4-1, the J gene TRBJ1-2; D remains ambiguous. The germline gives CDR1 MGHRA, CDR2 YSYEKL. The CDR3 is 14 amino acids. The CDR3 region is CASSQVPPNYSYTF. The CDR3 bases are TGCGCCAGCAGCCAAGTCCCACCGAACTATAGCTACACCTTC.

This clonotype was seen only a few times. The chain couples TRBV30 to TRBJ2-3; D not certain. The CDR3 sequence is 15 residues long. Germline CDR1 GTSNPN, CDR2 SVGIG (reference sequence). Trimming left V 0 bases short and J 2 bases short, with 12 bases between. The CDR3 spells CAWSVFGGDTDTQYF. Written as DNA, the CDR3 is TGTGCCTGGAGTGTATTTGGTGGCGACACAGATACGCAGTATTTT.

The V and J genes are TRBV12-3 or TRBV12-4 and TRBJ2-7; no clear D. The tail of the sequence fits TRBJ2-5 better, so the J call may be wrong. This CDR3 is 13 amino acids long. CDR3 sequence (DNA): TGTGCCAGCAGTTTTCTAGTTCGGGAGACCCAGTACTTC. Encoded protein: CASSFLVRETQYF.

The rearrangement uses TRBV20-1 and TRBJ2-5, with TRBD2 matching 11 bases. After removal of 6 bases from V and 2 bases from J, the junction contained 5 bases not matched to a gene. Germline CDR1 reads DFQATT; CDR2 reads SNEGSKA (reference sequence). CDR3 size: 14 residues. The CDR3 is CSAPVAGGQETQYF. The CDR3 DNA sequence: TGCAGTGCACCAGTAGCGGGGGGGCAAGAGACCCAGTACTTC.

The chain links TRBV14 to TRBJ2-5; D call uncertain. V gave up 4 bases and J gave up 0 bases, with 9 bases separating them. The CDR3 runs 14 residues. Per germline, CDR1 SGHDN and CDR2 FVKESK. The CDR3 DNA sequence: TGTGCCAGCAGCCGCCTACCGTACCAAGAGACCCAGTACTTC. Its protein is CASSRLPYQETQYF.

This clonotype has only a few counts. The chain recombines TRBV2 with TRBJ2-3; D remains ambiguous. Germline lookup yields CDR1 SNHLY and CDR2 FYNNEI. The CDR3 totals 14 residues. The ends were cut back, 0 bases at V and 1 base at J, with 5 bases in the middle. This CDR3 is CASSEAGRTDTQYF. CDR3 DNA: TGTGCCAGCAGTGAAGCGGGCCGCACAGATACGCAGTATTTT.

Worth noting for this clonotype: This may be a read error: a much more frequent sequence differs by one nucleotide. The V call is TRBV25-1, the J call TRBJ2-1; 9 positions agree with TRBD1. This CDR3 is built from 14 residues. CDR1 is MGHDK, CDR2 SYGVNS, per germline. The CDR3 region is CGSSAGTGQHEQFF. The CDR3 nucleotides are TGTGGCAGCAGTGCCGGGACAGGGCAGCATGAGCAGTTCTTC.

The table lists this clonotype with a few counts. This rearrangement joins TRBV27 to TRBJ2-3; D is undetermined. In germline, CDR1 is MNHEY, CDR2 SMNVEV (reference sequence). The V end lost 8 bases, the J end lost 6 bases, and 15 bases lay between the germline ends. The CDR3 runs 13 residues. Here the CDR3 DNA reads TGTGCCAGCTCCTACAACGGCGTGGATACGCAGTATTTT. This translates into CASSYNGVDTQYF.

This clonotype has only a few counts. The J gene is TRBJ2-1, the V gene TRBV13, with TRBD1 identical over 7 bases. V gave up 3 bases and J gave up 8 bases; unmatched junction bases: 10. Germline V gene lookup returns CDR1 PRHDT and CDR2 FYEKMQ (reference sequence). The CDR3 runs 15 residues. The CDR3 spells CASSFDRVTAHEQFF. The DNA for the CDR3 is TGTGCCAGCAGCTTCGACAGGGTGACGGCCCATGAGCAGTTCTTC.

This chain uses TRBV14 with TRBJ2-5, with D perhaps matching TRBD2 (5 bases). Trimming shortened V by 2 bases and J by 11 bases, and 15 bases separated the two germline ends. Germline V gene data show CDR1 as SGHDN and CDR2 as FVKESK. The length of the CDR3 is 13 residues. CDR3 protein: CASSQNSGYEQYF. In nucleotides, the CDR3 is TGTGCCAGCAGCCAAAATTCGGGGTATGAGCAGTACTTC.

The chain has TRBV20-1 and TRBJ1-4, with 8 bases identical to TRBD1. The CDR3 is made up of 13 amino acids. CDR1 and CDR2 from the germline V gene are DFQATT and SNEGSKA (reference sequence). Trimming cost V 6 bases and J 8 bases; bases outside gene matches: 8. Written as DNA, the CDR3 is TGCAGTGCCACCGGACAGGGCAGGGAAAAACTGTTTTTT. Protein: CSATGQGREKLFF.

About this clonotype: One base away lies a much larger clone, so this may be a sequencing read error. The chain employs TRBV12-3 or TRBV12-4 and TRBJ2-3; D gene ambiguous. There are 14 residues in the CDR3. Trimming pared 4 bases from V and 6 bases from J, leaving 14 bases between. In nucleotides, the CDR3 is TGTGCCAGCAGTTCCCGGGTGGTGTGGGATACGCAGTATTTT. Translated, it gives CASSSRVVWDTQYF.

V and J are TRBV4-3 and TRBJ1-2; D is undetermined. Germline-derived CDR1 and CDR2 are LGHNA and YSLEER. The CDR3 totals 15 residues. V was shortened by 4 bases and J by 3 bases, with 15 bases between the two germline ends. Here the CDR3 DNA reads TGCGCCAGCAGCCCAGCGGCAGGCTTCGACTATGGCTACACCTTC. Translated: CASSPAAGFDYGYTF.

This clonotype has only a few counts. The chain uses TRBV20-1 and TRBJ2-2, with 11 nucleotides matching TRBD2. The CDR3 totals 15 residues. Trimming at V came to 3 bases and at J to 7 bases, leaving 7 bases not matched to a gene. The germline V gene encodes CDR1 DFQATT and CDR2 SNEGSKA (reference sequence). The CDR3 loop is CSARPLAGEVGELFF. Written as DNA, the CDR3 is TGCAGTGCTAGGCCACTAGCGGGGGAGGTCGGGGAGCTGTTTTTT.

V gene TRBV12-3 or TRBV12-4 combines with J gene TRBJ2-3; D might be TRBD1 or TRBD2, each matching 5 bases. The ends were cut back, 4 bases at V and 4 bases at J, with 15 bases in the middle. The CDR3 loop spans 15 amino acids. The CDR3 sequence is CASSSTTARADTQYF. CDR3 bases: TGTGCCAGCAGTTCAACGACAGCGAGGGCAGATACGCAGTATTTT.

This clonotype was counted at least ten times. The chain uses TRBV5-6 and TRBJ2-3; D possibly corresponds to TRBD2 (6 bases). CDR3 length: 15 amino acids. V gave up 4 bases and J gave up 1 base, with 13 bases separating them. Germline V gene data show CDR1 as SGHDT and CDR2 as YYEEEE. The CDR3 DNA reads TGTGCCAGCAGCGCCAAACGCGGGGGCACAGATACGCAGTATTTT. Its protein is CASSAKRGGTDTQYF. The variable domain in full, with the rest retrieved from reference TRBV5-6 and TRBJ2-3, is DAGVTQSPTHLIKTRGQQVTLRCSPKSGHDTVSWYQQALGQGPQFIFQYYEEEERQRGNFPDRFSGHQFPNYSSELNVNALLLGDSALYLCASSAKRGGTDTQYFGPGTRLTVL.

Turning to this clonotype: A much larger clone sits a single nucleotide away, making a read error possible. The chain carries TRBV2 and TRBJ2-7; tentatively, D is TRBD2 (6 bases). Looked up from germline, CDR1 is SNHLY and CDR2 is FYNNEI. The CDR3 contains 11 residues. The CDR3 region is CVSGLSYEQYF. The CDR3 DNA reads TGTGTCAGCGGGCTGTCCTACGAGCAGTACTTC.

The gene calls are TRBV27 and TRBJ2-5; 10 nucleotides agree with TRBD2. This CDR3 contains 14 residues. The germline V gene has CDR1 MNHEY and CDR2 SMNVEV (reference sequence). J lost 11 bases, V lost 8 bases, and 14 bases had no gene match. CDR3 sequence reads: CASHTSGANNEQYF. The CDR3 DNA follows: TGTGCCAGCCACACTAGCGGGGCTAACAATGAGCAGTACTTC.

There are a few counts of this clonotype. The chain carries TRBV7-8 and TRBJ2-5; D tentatively fits TRBD1 or TRBD2 (5 bases each). The V gene lost 5 bases and the J gene lost 4 bases, with 26 bases spanning the gap. CDR1 and CDR2 from the germline V gene are SGHVS and FQNEAQ. The CDR3 is 18 amino acids. This CDR3 reads CASSEGPPNIKLGETQYF. CDR3 coding DNA: TGTGCCAGCAGCGAGGGACCCCCGAATATCAAGCTTGGAGAGACCCAGTACTTC. The whole variable domain, remainder taken from reference TRBV7-8 and TRBJ2-5, is GAGVSQSPRYKVAKRGQDVALRCDPISGHVSLFWYQQALGQGPEFLTYFQNEAQLDKSGLPSDRFFAERPEGSVSTLKIQRTQQEDSAVYLCASSEGPPNIKLGETQYFGPGTRLLVL.

The genes are TRBV11-3 and TRBJ1-1; D is undetermined. The V and J ends lost 4 bases and 8 bases respectively, with 11 bases between them. The germline CDR1 and CDR2 sequences are SGHNT and YENEEA. The CDR3 has 12 amino acids. CDR3 residues: CASSSRYGEAFF. The CDR3 DNA follows: TGTGCCAGCAGCTCCCGCTATGGGGAAGCTTTCTTT.